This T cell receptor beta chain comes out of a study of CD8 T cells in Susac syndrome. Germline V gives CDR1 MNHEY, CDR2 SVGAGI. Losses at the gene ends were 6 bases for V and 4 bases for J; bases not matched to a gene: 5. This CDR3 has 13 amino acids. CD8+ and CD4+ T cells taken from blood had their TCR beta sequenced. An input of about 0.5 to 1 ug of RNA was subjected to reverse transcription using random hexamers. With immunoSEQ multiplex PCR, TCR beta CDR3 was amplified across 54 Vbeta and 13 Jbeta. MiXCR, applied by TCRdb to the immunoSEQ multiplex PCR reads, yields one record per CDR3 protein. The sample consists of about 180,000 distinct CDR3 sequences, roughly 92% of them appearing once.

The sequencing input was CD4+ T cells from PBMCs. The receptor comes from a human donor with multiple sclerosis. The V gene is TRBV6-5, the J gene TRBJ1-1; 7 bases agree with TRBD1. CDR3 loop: CASRSHRGTEAFF. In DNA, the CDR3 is TGTGCCAGCAGGTCCCACAGGGGCACTGAAGCTTTCTTT.